A single TCR beta chain is shown here with its context. As yet, its antigen is unknown. Treatment described: oral pan-JAK inhibitor, 5-10 mg twice daily. The sample belongs to a study of CD8+ T cells in alopecia areata. Whole-study findings and limits: It was lesional scalp, especially alopecia totalis/universalis, that showed higher clonality than normal scalp. Normal skin's resident alphabeta T cells are also sequenced in scalp samples. In scalp and blood during tofacitinib, many expanded lesional clones persisted.

Trimming removed 0 bases from V and 6 bases from J; junction bases left unmatched: 11. The CDR3 runs 17 residues. In germline, CDR1 is SGHRS, CDR2 YFSETQ. cDNA prepared by RNA extraction and subsequent reverse transcription served as the template for sequencing. Some clones are missing from TCRdb's copy, which holds only in-frame ones; the method was immunoSEQ multiplex PCR. Counted here are 200,000 to 250,000 clones, 35% to 40% occurring once; the ten biggest clones make up 0.48%. The clonotype was recovered from a human donor with alopecia areata. The chain has TRBV5-1 and TRBJ2-7; 11 bases align to TRBD2. The sequencing here drew on CD4+ T cells sorted from blood, taken at approximately week 34, from a patient treated with tofacitinib. The CDR3 coding sequence is TGCGCCAGCAGCTTGGCCCCTACTAGCGGGAGCCCTCTCGAGCAGTACTTC. Translated: CASSLAPTSGSPLEQYF. The variable domain in full, completed from reference TRBV5-1 and TRBJ2-7, reads KAGVTQTPRYLIKTRGQQVTLSCSPISGHRSVSWYQQTPGQGLQFLFEYFSETQRNKGNFPGRFSGRQFSNSRSEMNVSTLELGDSALYLCASSLAPTSGSPLEQYFGPGTRLTVT.